A selection of T cell receptor beta chains follows, all from one sample in a study of blood T cell repertoires in COVID-19. Repertoires were generated with immunoSEQ multiplex PCR, while TCRdb's copy carries only in-frame clones and drops some. The data show more than 300,000 clones, with roughly four fifths seen just once and about 5% held by the top ten. Sequencing was carried out using PBMCs or T cells enriched from blood (not recorded which). Receptor source: a woman between 45 and 65 years old who had recovered from COVID-19. Both conserved end residues are part of each CDR3. D genes are given only for firm matches. Size is omitted from some rows. Given values are once, few, many or a class for expanded clones.

v_call,d_call,clone_size,j_call,cdr3_nt,cdr3_aa
TRBV19,.,.,TRBJ2-7,TGTGCCAGTAGTATAATGGGCAGCTCCTACGAGCAGTACTTC,CASSIMGSSYEQYF
TRBV11-2,TRBD2,.,TRBJ2-5,TGTGCCAGCAGCTTAGTGGCTAGCGGGGCGTGGGAGACCCAGTACTTC,CASSLVASGAWETQYF
TRBV25-1,.,.,TRBJ1-2,TGTGCCAGCAGTGGGGCGGGGGATGGCTACACCTTC,CASSGAGDGYTF
TRBV5-4,TRBD1,.,TRBJ2-6,TGTGCCAGCAGCACACCGGGACAGGGAGGTCGTAGGGCCAACGTCCTGACTTTC,CASSTPGQGGRRANVLTF
TRBV5-8,.,.,TRBJ1-2,TGTGCCAGCAGCCCCGGTGGAGCGGGCTATGGCTACACCTTC,CASSPGGAGYGYTF
TRBV19,TRBD1,.,TRBJ2-2,TGTGCCAGTAGCGACAGGGCCACCGGGGAGCTGTTTTTT,CASSDRATGELFF
TRBV3-1/TRBV3-2,.,.,TRBJ2-7,TGTGCTAGCAGCGTTGAGAGTCTCCCCTACGAGCAGTACTTC,CASSVESLPYEQYF
TRBV5-6,.,.,TRBJ2-7,TGTGCCAGCAGCTTGGCGTCTTACGAGCAGTACTTC,CASSLASYEQYF
TRBV7-9,TRBD1,.,TRBJ1-2,TGTGCCAGCAGCTTAGTGGCCGGGACAGGGGAAGGCTACACCTTC,CASSLVAGTGEGYTF
TRBV7-2,TRBD2,.,TRBJ2-6,TGTGCCAGCAGCTTAGCGGGGCTAGCGGGGTCTGGGGCCAACGTCCTGACTTTC,CASSLAGLAGSGANVLTF
TRBV29-1,.,once,TRBJ1-2,TGCAGCGTTGATTCAGGGGACTATGGCTACACCTTC,CSVDSGDYGYTF
TRBV3-1/TRBV3-2,TRBD1,once,TRBJ2-6,TGTGCCAGCAGCCGCGGTACAGGGGGCTTTGGGGCCAACGTCCTGACTTTC,CASSRGTGGFGANVLTF
TRBV19,TRBD1,.,TRBJ2-1,TGTGCCAGTAGCCCACGGGACAGGGTTGAGCAGTTCTTC,CASSPRDRVEQFF
TRBV3-1/TRBV3-2,.,few,TRBJ1-4,TGTGCCAGCAGCCACCGGGGGGGGTATGAAAAACTGTTTTTT,CASSHRGGYEKLFF
TRBV6-5,.,.,TRBJ2-7,TGTGCCAGCAGTTACTCTGGCGGATCCTACGAGCAGTACTTC,CASSYSGGSYEQYF
TRBV11-2,.,once,TRBJ2-5,TGTGCCAGCAGCTTGAGTATGGGGGCTAGGGAGACCCAGTACTTC,CASSLSMGARETQYF
TRBV7-3,.,.,TRBJ1-1,TGTGCCAGCAGCTTAACGGCGGGGGCGGAAGCTTTCTTT,CASSLTAGAEAFF
TRBV29-1,.,.,TRBJ1-1,TGCAGCGCCGACCAGGGGACTGAAGCTTTCTTT,CSADQGTEAFF
TRBV7-8,.,.,TRBJ1-5,TGTGCCAGCAGCTTAGGTGGCTATCAGCCCCAGCATTTT,CASSLGGYQPQHF
TRBV6-2/TRBV6-3,TRBD2,.,TRBJ2-7,TGTGCCAGCAGTTACTCGGGCGGGAGGGCCTATTTCCACGAGCAGTACTTC,CASSYSGGRAYFHEQYF
TRBV3-1/TRBV3-2,TRBD2,.,TRBJ2-2,TGTGCCAGCAGCCAAGGGGCAGGGACTAGATTCTCCGGGGAGCTGTTTTTT,CASSQGAGTRFSGELFF
TRBV7-2,.,.,TRBJ1-1,TGTGCCAGCAGCTTAAGCCGTTTGAACACTGAAGCTTTCTTT,CASSLSRLNTEAFF
TRBV2,TRBD1,.,TRBJ2-2,TGTGCCAGCAGCCGAGTACAGGGGAAGGGGACCGGGGAGCTGTTTTTT,CASSRVQGKGTGELFF
TRBV10-3,.,.,TRBJ1-4,TGTGCCATCTTCCTGGGGGCAGGGGAAAAACTGTTTTTT,CAIFLGAGEKLFF
TRBV7-2,TRBD1,.,TRBJ2-1,TGTGCCAGCAGCTTAGGTAGAGGGACAGCTTCGGACAAGCAGTTCTTC,CASSLGRGTASDKQFF
TRBV7-2,.,.,TRBJ2-1,TGTGCCAGCGCCCCGGAGGGTCTTGGTGAGCAGTTCTTC,CASAPEGLGEQFF
TRBV7-2,.,.,TRBJ1-6,TGTGCCAGCAGCTTTCAACCAGGAAAGTCACCCCTCCACTTT,CASSFQPGKSPLHF
TRBV25-1,TRBD1,few,TRBJ1-5,TGTGCCAGCAGTGGACAGGGGGCCGATCAGCCCCAGCATTTT,CASSGQGADQPQHF
TRBV29-1,TRBD2,.,TRBJ2-3,TGCAGCGTTCCAGGACTAGCGGGCGTTGATACGCAGTATTTT,CSVPGLAGVDTQYF
TRBV5-1,.,few,TRBJ1-1,TGCGCCAGCGGCCCCGATGGGAACACTGAAGCTTTCTTT,CASGPDGNTEAFF
TRBV28,.,.,TRBJ1-6,TGTGCCAGCACCGCCAACGCCGGGAGAGAGAGTTCACCCCTCCACTTT,CASTANAGRESSPLHF
TRBV30,.,.,TRBJ2-3,TGTGCCTGGAGTGTAAACAGGGCTACAGATACGCAGTATTTT,CAWSVNRATDTQYF
TRBV5-1,TRBD1,.,TRBJ1-1,TGCGCCAGCAGCACCTCCGGGACAGGGGATTTTCGAGCTTTCTTT,CASSTSGTGDFRAFF
TRBV6-5,.,.,TRBJ1-1,TGTGCCAGCAGTTACTCAAGGGGGATGAACACTGAAGCTTTCTTT,CASSYSRGMNTEAFF
TRBV6-5,.,.,TRBJ1-1,TGTGCCAGTAGAGAGAGGGCCGGGCTTTCTGGAGCTTTCTTT,CASRERAGLSGAFF
TRBV4-3,.,once,TRBJ1-4,TGCGCCAGCAGCCCCTCACGACAGAATGAAAAACTGTTTTTT,CASSPSRQNEKLFF
TRBV5-8,.,.,TRBJ1-1,TGTGCCAGCAGCCCAAAGGGCAGGGTTGAAGCTTTCTTT,CASSPKGRVEAFF
TRBV9,TRBD1,.,TRBJ1-2,TGTGCCAGCAGCGTAGGGGCGGGACAGGGGGGAGAAGGCTACACCTTC,CASSVGAGQGGEGYTF
TRBV5-1,.,.,TRBJ1-1,TGCGCCAGCAGCTCGGGGGACTACCCTGAAGCTTTCTTT,CASSSGDYPEAFF
TRBV29-1,.,.,TRBJ1-4,TGCAGCGTTGGGAGGAGCCCAACTAATGAAAAACTGTTTTTT,CSVGRSPTNEKLFF
TRBV9,TRBD1,.,TRBJ1-2,TGTGCCAGCTCCGGGGGAGGGACAGGTCTGTTTTCGGTAGGCTACACCTTC,CASSGGGTGLFSVGYTF
TRBV18,.,.,TRBJ1-1,TGTGCCAGCTCACCAGGTCGGGGGAACACTGAAGCTTTCTTT,CASSPGRGNTEAFF
TRBV7-2,TRBD2,.,TRBJ2-3,TGTGCCAGCAGCTTAGTAGCGGGGAGCACAGATACGCAGTATTTT,CASSLVAGSTDTQYF
TRBV11-2,.,once,TRBJ1-1,TGTGCCAGCAGCTCACAGGCTTTTGGCACTGAAGCTTTCTTT,CASSSQAFGTEAFF
TRBV6-5,TRBD1,.,TRBJ1-5,TGTGCCCTTTCTAAGGGGGCAAATAGCAATCAGCCCCAGCATTTT,CALSKGANSNQPQHF
TRBV5-5,TRBD1,.,TRBJ1-2,TGTGCCAGCAGCGCGACAGGGACCCCCTATGGCTACACCTTC,CASSATGTPYGYTF
TRBV7-2,TRBD2,.,TRBJ2-3,TGTGCCAGCAGCACCAGACTAGCGGGAGGGCCCGGGGATACGCAGTATTTT,CASSTRLAGGPGDTQYF
TRBV7-9,TRBD1,.,TRBJ2-6,TGTGCCAGCAGCTCGCCGGGACAGCTCGGTTCCGGGGCCAACGTCCTGACTTTC,CASSSPGQLGSGANVLTF
TRBV19,.,.,TRBJ2-2,TGTGCCAGTAGTTTCCGGGCCGGGGAGCTGTTTTTT,CASSFRAGELFF
TRBV19,TRBD1,few,TRBJ1-1,TGTGCCAGTAGTATAGGGCAGGGGGAAAAAAACACTGAAGCTTTCTTT,CASSIGQGEKNTEAFF
TRBV9,TRBD1,.,TRBJ2-1,TGTGCCAGCAGCGTAGCTTTCGGGACAGGGGTCTACAATGAGCAGTTCTTC,CASSVAFGTGVYNEQFF
TRBV11-2,.,.,TRBJ2-6,TGTGCCAGCAGCCGTATTAGCTCTGGGGCCAACGTCCTGACTTTC,CASSRISSGANVLTF
TRBV30,.,.,TRBJ1-2,TGTGCCTGGAGTTTTTACGGGGATCGGTATGGCTACACCTTC,CAWSFYGDRYGYTF
TRBV6-2/TRBV6-3,.,.,TRBJ2-3,TGTGCCAGCAGTTACTCGGGAGGAACAGATACGCAGTATTTT,CASSYSGGTDTQYF
TRBV4-2,TRBD1,.,TRBJ1-1,TGTGCCAGCAGCCAACCGCGGACAGGCGGCATGAACACTGAAGCTTTCTTT,CASSQPRTGGMNTEAFF
TRBV20-1,TRBD2,.,TRBJ2-1,TGCAGTGCCCCAAGCGGGAGGGGAGGGTTCTTC,CSAPSGRGGFF
TRBV2,.,.,TRBJ2-2,TGTGCCAGCAGTGCAGAGTCTTCCGGATTCGGGACCGGGGAGCTGTTTTTT,CASSAESSGFGTGELFF